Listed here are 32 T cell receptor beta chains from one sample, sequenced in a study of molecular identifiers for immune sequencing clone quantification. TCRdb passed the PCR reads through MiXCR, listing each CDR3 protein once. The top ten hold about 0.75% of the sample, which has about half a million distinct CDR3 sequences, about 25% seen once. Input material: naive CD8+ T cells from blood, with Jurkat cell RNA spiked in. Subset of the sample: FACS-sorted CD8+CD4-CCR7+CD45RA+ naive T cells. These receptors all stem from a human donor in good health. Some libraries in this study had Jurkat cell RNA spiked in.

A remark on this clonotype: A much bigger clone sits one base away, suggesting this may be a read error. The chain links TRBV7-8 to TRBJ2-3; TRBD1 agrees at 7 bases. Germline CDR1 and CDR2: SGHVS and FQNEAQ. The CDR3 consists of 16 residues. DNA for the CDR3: TGTGCCAGCAGCACAAACAGGGGCCCTAGCACAGCTACGCAGTATTTT. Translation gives CASSTNRGPSTATQYF.

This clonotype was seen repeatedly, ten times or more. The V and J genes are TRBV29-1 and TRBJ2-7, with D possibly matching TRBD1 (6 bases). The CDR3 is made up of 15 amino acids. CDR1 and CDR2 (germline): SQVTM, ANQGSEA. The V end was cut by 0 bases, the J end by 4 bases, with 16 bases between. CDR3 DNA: TGCAGCGTTGAAGATCGCCCAGGACAGACTTACGAGCAGTACTTC. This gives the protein CSVEDRPGQTYEQYF.

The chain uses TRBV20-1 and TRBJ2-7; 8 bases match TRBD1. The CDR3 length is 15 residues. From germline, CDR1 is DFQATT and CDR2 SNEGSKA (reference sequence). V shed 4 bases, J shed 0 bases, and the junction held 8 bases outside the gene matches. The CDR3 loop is CSATPGTGSSYEQYF. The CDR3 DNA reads TGCAGTGCTACCCCCGGGACAGGTAGCTCCTACGAGCAGTACTTC.

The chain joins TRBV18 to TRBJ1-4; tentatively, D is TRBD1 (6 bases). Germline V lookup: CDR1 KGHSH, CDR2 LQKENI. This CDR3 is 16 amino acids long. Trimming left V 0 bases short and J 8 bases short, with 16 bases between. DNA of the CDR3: TGTGCCAGCTCACCACCGCTCGGGGGGGCCGGGGAAAAACTGTTTTTT. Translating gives CASSPPLGGAGEKLFF.

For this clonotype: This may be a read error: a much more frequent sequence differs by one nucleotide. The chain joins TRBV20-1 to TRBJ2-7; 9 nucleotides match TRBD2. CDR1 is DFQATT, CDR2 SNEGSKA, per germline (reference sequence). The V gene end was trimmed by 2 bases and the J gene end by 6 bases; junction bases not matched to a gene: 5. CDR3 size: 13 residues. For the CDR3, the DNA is TGCAGTGCTAGAAGCGGGAGGAGCTTCGAGCAGTACTTC. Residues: CSARSGRSFEQYF.

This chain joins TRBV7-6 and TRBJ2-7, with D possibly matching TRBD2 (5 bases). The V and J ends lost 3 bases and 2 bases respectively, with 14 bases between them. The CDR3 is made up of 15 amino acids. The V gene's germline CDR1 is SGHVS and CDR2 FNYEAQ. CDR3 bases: TGTGCCAGCAGCTTCGGAGGAGCCATGACCTACGAGCAGTACTTC. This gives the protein CASSFGGAMTYEQYF.

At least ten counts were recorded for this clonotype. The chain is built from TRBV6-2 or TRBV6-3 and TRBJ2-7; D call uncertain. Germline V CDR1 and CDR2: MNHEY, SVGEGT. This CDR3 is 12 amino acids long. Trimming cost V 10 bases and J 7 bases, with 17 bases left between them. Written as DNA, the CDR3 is TGTGCCACGCGGCGGTTCGGGTTAGAGCAGTACTTC. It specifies CATRRFGLEQYF.

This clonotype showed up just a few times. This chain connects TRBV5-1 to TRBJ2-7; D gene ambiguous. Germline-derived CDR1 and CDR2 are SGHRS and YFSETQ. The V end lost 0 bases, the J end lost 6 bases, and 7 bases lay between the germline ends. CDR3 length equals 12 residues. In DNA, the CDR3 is TGCGCCAGCAGCTTGGACGAAAGCGAGCAGTACTTC. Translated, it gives CASSLDESEQYF.

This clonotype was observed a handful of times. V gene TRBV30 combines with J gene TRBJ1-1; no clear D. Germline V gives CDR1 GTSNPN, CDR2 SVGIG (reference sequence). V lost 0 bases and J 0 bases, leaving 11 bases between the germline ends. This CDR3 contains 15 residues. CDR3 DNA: TGTGCCTGGAGTGTGGGGTCAGGAATGAACACTGAAGCTTTCTTT. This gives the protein CAWSVGSGMNTEAFF.

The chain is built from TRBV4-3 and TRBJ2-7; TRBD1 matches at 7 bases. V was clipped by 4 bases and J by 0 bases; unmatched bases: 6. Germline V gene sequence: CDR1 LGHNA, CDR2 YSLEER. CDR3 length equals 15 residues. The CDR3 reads CASSRSQGSSYEQYF. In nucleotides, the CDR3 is TGCGCCAGCAGCCGATCACAGGGGTCCTCCTACGAGCAGTACTTC.

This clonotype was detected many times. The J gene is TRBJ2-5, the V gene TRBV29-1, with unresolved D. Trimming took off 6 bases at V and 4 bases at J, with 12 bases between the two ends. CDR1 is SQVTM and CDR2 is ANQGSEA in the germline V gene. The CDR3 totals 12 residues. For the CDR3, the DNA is TGCAGCGTCCTGGGCAGTCGAGAGACCCAGTACTTC. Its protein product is CSVLGSRETQYF.

The CDR3 sequence: CASSVGGASAQYF. CDR3 in DNA: TGTGCCAGCAGCGTGGGCGGGGCGAGTGCGCAGTACTTC. V is TRBV9 and J is TRBJ2-7, with D perhaps matching TRBD2 (6 bases). This CDR3 region has 13 residues. Germline CDR1 and CDR2: SGDLS and YYNGEE. Trimming removed 2 bases from V and 9 bases from J, with 15 bases in between.

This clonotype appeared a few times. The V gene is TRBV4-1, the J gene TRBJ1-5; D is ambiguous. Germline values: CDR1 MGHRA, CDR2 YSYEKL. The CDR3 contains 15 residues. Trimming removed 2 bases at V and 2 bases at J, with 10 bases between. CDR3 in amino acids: CASSQRWAGNQPQHF. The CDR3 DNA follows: TGCGCCAGCAGCCAAAGGTGGGCAGGCAATCAGCCCCAGCATTTT.

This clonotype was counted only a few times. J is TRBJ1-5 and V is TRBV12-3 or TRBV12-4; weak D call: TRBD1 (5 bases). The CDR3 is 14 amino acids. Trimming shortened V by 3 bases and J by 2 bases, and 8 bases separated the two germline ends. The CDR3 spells CASSLTVGNQPQHF. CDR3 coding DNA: TGTGCCAGCAGTTTGACAGTGGGCAATCAGCCCCAGCATTTT.

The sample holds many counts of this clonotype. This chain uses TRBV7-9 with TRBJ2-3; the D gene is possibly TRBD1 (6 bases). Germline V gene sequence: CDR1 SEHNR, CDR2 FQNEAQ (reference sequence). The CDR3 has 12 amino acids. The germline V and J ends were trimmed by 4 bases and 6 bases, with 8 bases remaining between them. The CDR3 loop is CASSSRGDTQYF. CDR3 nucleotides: TGTGCCAGCAGCTCCAGGGGTGATACGCAGTATTTT.

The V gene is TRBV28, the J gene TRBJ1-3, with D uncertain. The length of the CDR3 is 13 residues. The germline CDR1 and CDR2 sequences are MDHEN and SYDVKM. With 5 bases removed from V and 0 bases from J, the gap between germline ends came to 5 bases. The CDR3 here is CASSAVSGNTIYF. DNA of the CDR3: TGTGCCAGCAGTGCGGTCTCTGGAAACACCATATATTTT.

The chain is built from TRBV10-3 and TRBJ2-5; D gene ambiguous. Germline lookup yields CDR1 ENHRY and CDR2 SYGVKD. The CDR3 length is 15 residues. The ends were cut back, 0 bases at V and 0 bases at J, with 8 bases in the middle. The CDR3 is CAISESPSHQETQYF. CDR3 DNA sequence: TGTGCCATCAGTGAGTCCCCTAGTCACCAAGAGACCCAGTACTTC.

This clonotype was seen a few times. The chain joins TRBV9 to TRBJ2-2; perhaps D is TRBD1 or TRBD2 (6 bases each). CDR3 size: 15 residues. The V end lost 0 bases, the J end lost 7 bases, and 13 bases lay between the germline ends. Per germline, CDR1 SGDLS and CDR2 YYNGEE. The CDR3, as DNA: TGTGCCAGCAGCGTAGAATCGGGGGCGTTCGGGGAGCTGTTTTTT. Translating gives CASSVESGAFGELFF.

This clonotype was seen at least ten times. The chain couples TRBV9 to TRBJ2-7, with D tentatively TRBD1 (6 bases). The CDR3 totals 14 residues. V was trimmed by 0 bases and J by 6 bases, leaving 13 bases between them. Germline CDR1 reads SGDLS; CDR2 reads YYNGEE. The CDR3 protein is CASSVGGQLSEQYF. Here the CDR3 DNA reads TGTGCCAGCAGCGTAGGAGGACAGCTGAGCGAGCAGTACTTC.

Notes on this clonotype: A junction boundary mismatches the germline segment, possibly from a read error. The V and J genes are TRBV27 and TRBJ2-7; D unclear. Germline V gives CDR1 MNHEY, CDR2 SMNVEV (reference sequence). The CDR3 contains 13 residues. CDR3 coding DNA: TGTGCCAGCAGTGAAGGGAACGGTTACGCGCAGTACTTC. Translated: CASSEGNGYAQYF.

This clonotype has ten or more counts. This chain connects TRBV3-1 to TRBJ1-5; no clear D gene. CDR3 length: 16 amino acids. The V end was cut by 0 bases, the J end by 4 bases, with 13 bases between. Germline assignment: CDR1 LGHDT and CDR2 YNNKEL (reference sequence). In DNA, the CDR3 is TGTGCCAGCAGCCAAGATTATCGGGCAGGTAATCAGCCCCAGCATTTT. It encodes CASSQDYRAGNQPQHF. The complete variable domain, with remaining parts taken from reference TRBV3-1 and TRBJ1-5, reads DTAVSQTPKYLVTQMGNDKSIKCEQNLGHDTMYWYKQDSKKFLKIMFSYNNKELIINETVPNRFSPKSPDKAHLNLHINSLELGDSAVYFCASSQDYRAGNQPQHFGDGTRLSIL.

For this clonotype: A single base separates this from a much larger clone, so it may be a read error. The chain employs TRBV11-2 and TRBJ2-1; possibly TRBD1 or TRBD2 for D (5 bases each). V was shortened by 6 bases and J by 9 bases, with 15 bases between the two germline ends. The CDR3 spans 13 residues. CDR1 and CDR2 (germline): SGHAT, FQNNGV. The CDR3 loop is CASSSTGTIEQFF. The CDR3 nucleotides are TGTGCCAGCAGTTCTACGGGGACGATTGAGCAGTTCTTC.

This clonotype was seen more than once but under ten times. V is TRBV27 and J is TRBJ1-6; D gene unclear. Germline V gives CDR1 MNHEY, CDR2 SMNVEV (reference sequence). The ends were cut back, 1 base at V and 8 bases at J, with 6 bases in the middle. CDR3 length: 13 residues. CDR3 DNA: TGTGCCAGCAGTTTATGGCCGGATTCACCCCTCCACTTT. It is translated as CASSLWPDSPLHF.

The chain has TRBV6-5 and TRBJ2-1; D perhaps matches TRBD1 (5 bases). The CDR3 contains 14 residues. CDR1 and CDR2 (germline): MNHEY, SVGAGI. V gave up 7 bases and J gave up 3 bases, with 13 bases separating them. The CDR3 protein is CASNPDDSYNEQFF. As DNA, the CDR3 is TGTGCCAGCAACCCAGATGACAGCTACAATGAGCAGTTCTTC.

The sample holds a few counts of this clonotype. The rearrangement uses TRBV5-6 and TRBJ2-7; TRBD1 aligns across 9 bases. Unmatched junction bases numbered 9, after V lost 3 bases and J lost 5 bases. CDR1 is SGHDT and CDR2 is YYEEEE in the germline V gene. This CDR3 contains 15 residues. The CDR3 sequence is CASSYGTGSHDEQYF. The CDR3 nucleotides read TGTGCCAGCAGCTACGGGACAGGGTCCCACGACGAGCAGTACTTC. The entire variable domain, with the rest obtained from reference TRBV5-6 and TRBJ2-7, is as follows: DAGVTQSPTHLIKTRGQQVTLRCSPKSGHDTVSWYQQALGQGPQFIFQYYEEEERQRGNFPDRFSGHQFPNYSSELNVNALLLGDSALYLCASSYGTGSHDEQYFGPGTRLTVT.

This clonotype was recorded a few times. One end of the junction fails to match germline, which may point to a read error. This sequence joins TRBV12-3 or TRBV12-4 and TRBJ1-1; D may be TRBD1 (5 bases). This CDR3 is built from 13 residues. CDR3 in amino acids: CASSPRGPSGVNF. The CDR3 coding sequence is TGTGCCAGCAGTCCCCGTGGTCCCTCGGGGGTGAACTTT.

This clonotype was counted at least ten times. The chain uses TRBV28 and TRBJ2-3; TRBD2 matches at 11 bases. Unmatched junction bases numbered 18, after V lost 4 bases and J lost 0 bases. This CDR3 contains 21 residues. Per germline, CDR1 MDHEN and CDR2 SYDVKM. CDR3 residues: CASSYPRSSGRATVSTDTQYF. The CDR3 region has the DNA TGTGCCAGCAGTTATCCCCGTAGTAGCGGGAGGGCCACCGTTAGCACAGATACGCAGTATTTT.

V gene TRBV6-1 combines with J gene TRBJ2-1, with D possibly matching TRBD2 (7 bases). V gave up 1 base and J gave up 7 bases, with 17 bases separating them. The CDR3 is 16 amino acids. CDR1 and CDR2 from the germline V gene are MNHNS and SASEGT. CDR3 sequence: CASSEDGGLPGNEQFF. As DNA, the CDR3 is TGTGCCAGCAGTGAAGACGGGGGGCTGCCCGGGAATGAGCAGTTCTTC.

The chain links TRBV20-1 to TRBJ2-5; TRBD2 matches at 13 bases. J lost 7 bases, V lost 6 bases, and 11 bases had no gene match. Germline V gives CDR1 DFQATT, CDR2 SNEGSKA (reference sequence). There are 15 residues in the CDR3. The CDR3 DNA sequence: TGCAGTGCAGGCGGACTAGCGGGAGACCGCTGGACCCAGTACTTC. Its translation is CSAGGLAGDRWTQYF.

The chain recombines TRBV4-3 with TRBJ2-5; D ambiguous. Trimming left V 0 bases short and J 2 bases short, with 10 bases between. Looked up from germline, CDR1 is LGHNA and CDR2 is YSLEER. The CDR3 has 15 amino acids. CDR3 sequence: CASSQDPTEQETQYF. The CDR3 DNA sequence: TGCGCCAGCAGCCAAGATCCCACAGAACAAGAGACCCAGTACTTC.

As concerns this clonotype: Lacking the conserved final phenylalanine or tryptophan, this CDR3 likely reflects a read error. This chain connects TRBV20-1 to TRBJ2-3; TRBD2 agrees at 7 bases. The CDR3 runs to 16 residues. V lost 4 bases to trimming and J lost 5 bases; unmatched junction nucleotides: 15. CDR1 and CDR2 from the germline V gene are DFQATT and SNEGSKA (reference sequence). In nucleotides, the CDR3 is TGCAGTGCTACCGACAGACTAGCCTCCCAACAAGATACGCAGTATATT. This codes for CSATDRLASQQDTQYI.

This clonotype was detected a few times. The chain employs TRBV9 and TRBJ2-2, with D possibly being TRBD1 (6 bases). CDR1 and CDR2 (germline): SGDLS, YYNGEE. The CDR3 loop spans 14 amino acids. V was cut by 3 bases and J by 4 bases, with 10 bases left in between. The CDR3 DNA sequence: TGTGCCAGCAGCGGGGGGCCGGGCACCGGGGAGCTGTTTTTT. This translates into CASSGGPGTGELFF.